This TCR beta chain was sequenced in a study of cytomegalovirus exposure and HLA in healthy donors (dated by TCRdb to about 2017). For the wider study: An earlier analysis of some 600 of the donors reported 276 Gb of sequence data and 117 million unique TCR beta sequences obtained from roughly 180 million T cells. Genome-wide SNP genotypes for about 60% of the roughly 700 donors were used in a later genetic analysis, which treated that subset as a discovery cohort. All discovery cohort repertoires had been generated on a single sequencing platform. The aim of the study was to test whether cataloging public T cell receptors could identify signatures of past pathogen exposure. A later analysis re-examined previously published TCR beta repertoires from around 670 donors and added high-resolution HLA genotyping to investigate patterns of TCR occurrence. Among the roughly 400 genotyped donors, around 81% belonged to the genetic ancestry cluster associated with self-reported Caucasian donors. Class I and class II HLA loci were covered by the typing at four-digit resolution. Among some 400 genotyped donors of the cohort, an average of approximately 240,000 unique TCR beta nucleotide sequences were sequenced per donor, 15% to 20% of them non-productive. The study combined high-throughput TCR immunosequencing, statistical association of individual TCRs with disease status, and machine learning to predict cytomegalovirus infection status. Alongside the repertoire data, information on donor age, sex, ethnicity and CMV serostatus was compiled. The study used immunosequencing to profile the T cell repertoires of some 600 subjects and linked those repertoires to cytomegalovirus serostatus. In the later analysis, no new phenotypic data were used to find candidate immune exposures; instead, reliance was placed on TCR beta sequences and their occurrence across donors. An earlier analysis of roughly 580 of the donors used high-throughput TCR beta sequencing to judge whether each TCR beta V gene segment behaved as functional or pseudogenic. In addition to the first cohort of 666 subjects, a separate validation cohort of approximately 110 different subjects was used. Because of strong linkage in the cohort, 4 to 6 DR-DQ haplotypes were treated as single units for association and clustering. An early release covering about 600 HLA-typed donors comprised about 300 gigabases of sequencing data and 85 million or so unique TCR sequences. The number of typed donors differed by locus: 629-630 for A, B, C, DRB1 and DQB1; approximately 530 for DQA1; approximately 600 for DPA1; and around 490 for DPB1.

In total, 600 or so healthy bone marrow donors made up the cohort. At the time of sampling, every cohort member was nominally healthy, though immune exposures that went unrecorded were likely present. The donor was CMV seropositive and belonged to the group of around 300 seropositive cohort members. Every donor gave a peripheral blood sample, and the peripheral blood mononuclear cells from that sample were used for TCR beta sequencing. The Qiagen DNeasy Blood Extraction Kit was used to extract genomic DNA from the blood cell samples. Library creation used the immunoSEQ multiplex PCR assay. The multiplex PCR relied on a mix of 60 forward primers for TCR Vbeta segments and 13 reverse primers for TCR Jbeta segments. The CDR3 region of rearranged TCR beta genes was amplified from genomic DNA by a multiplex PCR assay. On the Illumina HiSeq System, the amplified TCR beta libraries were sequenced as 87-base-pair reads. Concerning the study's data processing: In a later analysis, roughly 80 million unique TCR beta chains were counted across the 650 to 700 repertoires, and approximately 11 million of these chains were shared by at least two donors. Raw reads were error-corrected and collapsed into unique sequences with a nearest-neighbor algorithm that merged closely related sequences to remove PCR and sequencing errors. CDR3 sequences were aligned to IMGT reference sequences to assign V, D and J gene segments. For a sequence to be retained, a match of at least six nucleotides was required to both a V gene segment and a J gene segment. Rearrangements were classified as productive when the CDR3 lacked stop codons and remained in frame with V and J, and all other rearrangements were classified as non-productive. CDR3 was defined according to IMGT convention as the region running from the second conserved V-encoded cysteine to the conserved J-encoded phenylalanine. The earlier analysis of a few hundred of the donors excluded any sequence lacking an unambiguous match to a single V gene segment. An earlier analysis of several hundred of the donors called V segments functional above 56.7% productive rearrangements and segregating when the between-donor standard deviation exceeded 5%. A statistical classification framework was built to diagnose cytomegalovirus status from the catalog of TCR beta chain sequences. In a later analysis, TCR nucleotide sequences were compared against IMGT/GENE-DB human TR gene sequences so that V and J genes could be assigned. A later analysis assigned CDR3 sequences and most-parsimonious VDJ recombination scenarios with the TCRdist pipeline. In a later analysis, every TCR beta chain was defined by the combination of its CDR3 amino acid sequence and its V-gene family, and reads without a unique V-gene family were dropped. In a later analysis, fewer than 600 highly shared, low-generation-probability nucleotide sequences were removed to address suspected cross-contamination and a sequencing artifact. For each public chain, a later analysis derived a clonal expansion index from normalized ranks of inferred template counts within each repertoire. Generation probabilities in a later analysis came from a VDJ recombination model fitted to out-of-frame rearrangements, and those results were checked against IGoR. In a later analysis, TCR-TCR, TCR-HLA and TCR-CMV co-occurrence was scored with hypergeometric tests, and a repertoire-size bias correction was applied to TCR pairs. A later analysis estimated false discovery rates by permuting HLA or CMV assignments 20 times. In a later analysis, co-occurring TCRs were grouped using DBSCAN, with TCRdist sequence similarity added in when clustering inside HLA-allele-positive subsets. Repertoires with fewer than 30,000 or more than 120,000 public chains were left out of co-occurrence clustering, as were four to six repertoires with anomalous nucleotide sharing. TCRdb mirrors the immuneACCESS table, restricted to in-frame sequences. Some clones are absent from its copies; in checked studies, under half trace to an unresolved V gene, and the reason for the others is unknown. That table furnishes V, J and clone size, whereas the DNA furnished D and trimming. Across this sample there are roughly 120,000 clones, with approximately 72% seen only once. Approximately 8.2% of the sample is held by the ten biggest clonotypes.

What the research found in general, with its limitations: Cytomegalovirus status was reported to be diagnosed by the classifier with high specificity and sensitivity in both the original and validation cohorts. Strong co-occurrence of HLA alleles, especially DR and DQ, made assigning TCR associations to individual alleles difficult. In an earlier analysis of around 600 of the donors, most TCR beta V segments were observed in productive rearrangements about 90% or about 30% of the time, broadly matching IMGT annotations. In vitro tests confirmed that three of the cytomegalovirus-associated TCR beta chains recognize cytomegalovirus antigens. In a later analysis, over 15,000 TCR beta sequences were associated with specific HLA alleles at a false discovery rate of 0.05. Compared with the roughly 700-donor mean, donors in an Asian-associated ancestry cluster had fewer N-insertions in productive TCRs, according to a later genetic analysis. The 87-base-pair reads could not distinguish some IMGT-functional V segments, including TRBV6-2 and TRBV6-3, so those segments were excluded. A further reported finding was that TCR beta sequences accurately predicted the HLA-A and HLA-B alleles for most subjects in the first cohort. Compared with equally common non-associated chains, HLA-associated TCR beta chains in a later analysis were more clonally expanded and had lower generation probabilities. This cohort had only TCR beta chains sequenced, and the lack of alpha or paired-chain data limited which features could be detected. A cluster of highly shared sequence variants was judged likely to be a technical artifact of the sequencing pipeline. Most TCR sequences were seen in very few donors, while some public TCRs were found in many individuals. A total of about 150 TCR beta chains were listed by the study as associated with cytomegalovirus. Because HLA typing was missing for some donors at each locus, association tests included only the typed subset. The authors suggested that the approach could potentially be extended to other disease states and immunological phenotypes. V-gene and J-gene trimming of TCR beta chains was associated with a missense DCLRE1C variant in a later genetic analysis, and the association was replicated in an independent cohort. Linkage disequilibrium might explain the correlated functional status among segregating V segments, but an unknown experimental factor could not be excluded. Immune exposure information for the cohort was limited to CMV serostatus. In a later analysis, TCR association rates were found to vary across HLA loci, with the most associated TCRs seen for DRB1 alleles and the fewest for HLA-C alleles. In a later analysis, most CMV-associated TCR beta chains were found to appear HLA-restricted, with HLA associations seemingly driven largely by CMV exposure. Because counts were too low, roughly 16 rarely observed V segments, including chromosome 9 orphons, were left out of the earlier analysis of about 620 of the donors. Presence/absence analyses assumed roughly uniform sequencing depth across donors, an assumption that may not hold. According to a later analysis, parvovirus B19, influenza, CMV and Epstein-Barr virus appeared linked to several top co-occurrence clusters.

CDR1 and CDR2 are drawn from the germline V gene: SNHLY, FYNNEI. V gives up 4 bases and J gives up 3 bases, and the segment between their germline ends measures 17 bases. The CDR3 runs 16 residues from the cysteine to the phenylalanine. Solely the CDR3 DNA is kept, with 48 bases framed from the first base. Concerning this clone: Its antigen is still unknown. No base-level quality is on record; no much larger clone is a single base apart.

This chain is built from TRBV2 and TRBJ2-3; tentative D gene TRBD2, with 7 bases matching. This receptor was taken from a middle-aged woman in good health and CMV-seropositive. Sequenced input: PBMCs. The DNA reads TGTGCCAGCAGTGTCGCCCCGGGGGGCGGAACAGATACGCAGTATTTT. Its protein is CASSVAPGGGTDTQYF.